This T cell receptor beta chain was recorded in a study of radiotherapy plus CTLA-4 blockade in lung cancer. Across the study: There were objective responses in 18% of patients, and around 30% had disease control.

Regarding the study as a whole: Best predicting response, reportedly, were early blood T cell clone dynamics, with interferon-beta. There was expansion of tumor-derived TCR clones in blood after radiotherapy plus ipilimumab.

People whose metastatic non-small-cell lung cancer was chemo-refractory got focal radiation along with CTLA-4 blockade by ipilimumab. This CDR3 spans 17 amino acids. Germline assignment: CDR1 MGHDK and CDR2 SYGVNS. V shed 2 bases, J shed 0 bases, and the junction held 2 bases outside the gene matches. Measured with immunoSEQ multiplex PCR; TCRdb has only the in-frame clones, and not every one. The table records tens of thousands of clones, roughly 75% of them present only once. Comment on this clone: The target antigen is unknown.

This TCR derives from a human donor with non-small cell lung cancer who had stable disease on radiotherapy plus ipilimumab. The chain carries TRBV25-1 and TRBJ2-6, with TRBD1 identical over 9 bases. The specimen comprised peripheral blood, sampled from a patient treated with radiotherapy plus ipilimumab. CDR3: CASSEGTGNSGANVLTF. The CDR3 DNA reads TGTGCCAGCAGTGAAGGGACAGGGAACTCTGGGGCCAACGTCCTGACTTTC. The entire variable domain, with the rest obtained from reference TRBV25-1 and TRBJ2-6, is as follows: EADIYQTPRYLVIGTGKKITLECSQTMGHDKMYWYQQDPGMELHLIHYSYGVNSTEKGDLSSESTVSRIRTEHFPLTLESARPSHTSQYLCASSEGTGNSGANVLTFGAGSRLTVL.